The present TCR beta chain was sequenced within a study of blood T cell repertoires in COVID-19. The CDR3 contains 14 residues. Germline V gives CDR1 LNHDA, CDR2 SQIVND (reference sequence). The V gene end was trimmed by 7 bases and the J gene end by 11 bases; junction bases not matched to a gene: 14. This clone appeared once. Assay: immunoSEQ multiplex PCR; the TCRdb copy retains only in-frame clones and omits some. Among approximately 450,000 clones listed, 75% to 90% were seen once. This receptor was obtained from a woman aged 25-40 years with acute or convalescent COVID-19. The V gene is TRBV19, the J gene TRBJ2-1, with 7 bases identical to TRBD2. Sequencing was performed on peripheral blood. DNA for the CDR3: TGTGCCAGTACCGACCGGGACTACCTGACCCAGCAGTTCTTC. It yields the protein CASTDRDYLTQQFF.